These 24 T cell receptor beta chains were all obtained from the same sample, sequenced in a study of T cells expressing NK-cell markers. TCRdb re-called the 5' RACE reads and catalogs CDR3 proteins one per entry, DNA excluded. This sample's clone table lists 500,000 to 700,000 distinct CDR3 sequences. The sample consisted of blood T cells: a sorted CD56 or NKG2C T cell subset, CD4+ or CD8+ T cells, or bulk PBMC T cells (not recorded which). The receptors were sampled from a man between 18 and 35 years old in good health.

This sequence joins TRBV5-1 and TRBJ1-2; the D gene TCRdb calls, TRBD1, cannot be checked with no DNA. Germline V CDR1 and CDR2: SGHRS, YFSETQ. CDR3 size: 14 residues. The CDR3 region is CASSLQGQADGYTF.

This sequence joins TRBV6-1 and TRBJ2-2; there is no DNA to check the TCRdb D call of TRBD1. Germline CDR1 reads MNHNS; CDR2 reads SASEGT. The CDR3 is 15 amino acids. The CDR3 is CASRPGLSSTGELFF.

This chain connects TRBV5-1 to TRBJ2-2. Germline V gives CDR1 SGHRS, CDR2 YFSETQ. This CDR3 is 13 amino acids long. The CDR3 sequence is CASSLDGTGELFF.

This chain uses TRBV7-9 with TRBJ2-3; TCRdb proposes TRBD2, but this gene call is untestable without DNA. This CDR3 spans 16 amino acids. CDR1 and CDR2 (germline): SEHNR, FQNEAQ (reference sequence). CDR3 sequence: CASSPSSGRRTDTQYF. Variable domain in full (rest from reference TRBV7-9 and TRBJ2-3): DTGVSQNPRHKITKRGQNVTFRCDPISEHNRLYWYRQTLGQGPEFLTYFQNEAQLEKSRLLSDRFSAERPKGSFSTLEIQRTEQGDSAMYLCASSPSSGRRTDTQYFGPGTRLTVL.

The chain joins TRBV6-5 to TRBJ2-3; TCRdb indicates TRBD2, and absent DNA this call remains unverified. In germline, CDR1 is MNHEY, CDR2 SVGAGI. The CDR3 covers 16 residues. CDR3 residues: CASSYAGPSTTDTQYF.

V gene TRBV12-3 or TRBV12-4 combines with J gene TRBJ2-2; TCRdb gives TRBD1 as the D gene, but with no DNA this cannot be confirmed. This CDR3 spans 14 amino acids. CDR3 protein: CASSSVQGPGELFF.

The rearrangement links TRBV7-9 to TRBJ2-1; lacking DNA, the TRBD2 call made by TCRdb goes unchecked. The germline V gene encodes CDR1 SEHNR and CDR2 FQNEAQ (reference sequence). The CDR3 spans 15 residues. The CDR3: CASSVKAGATNEQFF. The full variable domain, with the rest looked up from reference TRBV7-9 and TRBJ2-1, is DTGVSQNPRHKITKRGQNVTFRCDPISEHNRLYWYRQTLGQGPEFLTYFQNEAQLEKSRLLSDRFSAERPKGSFSTLEIQRTEQGDSAMYLCASSVKAGATNEQFFGPGTRLTVL.

This chain joins TRBV6-1 and TRBJ2-2; as DNA is missing, the TRBD2 call by TCRdb cannot be tested. The CDR3 totals 13 residues. Germline assignment: CDR1 MNHNS and CDR2 SASEGT. CDR3 sequence reads: CASNGLSTGELFF.

V and J are TRBV6-1 and TRBJ1-1; TCRdb picks TRBD1, but there is no DNA to check that call. This CDR3 region has 15 residues. The germline gives CDR1 MNHNS, CDR2 SASEGT. This CDR3 is CASRGTGTNGSEAFF.

This chain connects TRBV19 to TRBJ1-4. The CDR3 is made up of 13 amino acids. The germline CDR1 and CDR2 sequences are LNHDA and SQIVND (reference sequence). This CDR3 reads CASSRAGDEKLFF.

The chain employs TRBV7-2 and TRBJ2-4; TCRdb selects TRBD1, and the lack of DNA leaves this call unchecked. The CDR3 has 14 residues. The germline CDR1 and CDR2 sequences are SGHTA and FQGNSA. This CDR3 is CASSPPRGGRIQYF.

V and J are TRBV7-2 and TRBJ1-3; no DNA is available, so the TRBD1 call from TCRdb remains unchecked. This CDR3 spans 14 amino acids. The V gene's germline CDR1 is SGHTA and CDR2 FQGNSA. This chain's CDR3 is CASSVQGYGNTIYF.

The rearrangement joins TRBV5-1 to TRBJ1-3; TCRdb's D call of TRBD1 is untestable without DNA. This CDR3 is 17 amino acids long. Germline-derived CDR1 and CDR2 are SGHRS and YFSETQ. The CDR3 sequence: CASSTGQYRGSGNTIYF.

This chain links TRBV5-4 with TRBJ1-5; no DNA is available, so the TRBD1 call from TCRdb remains unchecked. The germline gives CDR1 SGHNT, CDR2 YYREEE (reference sequence). The CDR3 consists of 13 residues. The CDR3 sequence: CASSGGGNQPQHF.

The chain combines TRBV27 with TRBJ2-3; TCRdb's D call, TRBD2, is unchecked because there is no DNA. CDR3 length equals 16 residues. CDR1 is MNHEY, CDR2 SMNVEV, per germline (reference sequence). CDR3 in amino acids: CASSDLLAGGPDTQYF.

The chain couples TRBV10-3 to TRBJ2-2; the D call of TRBD2 rests on TCRdb alone, since no DNA is present to check it. The CDR3 loop spans 15 amino acids. Germline CDR1 ENHRY, CDR2 SYGVKD. The CDR3 reads CAITLSGSDTGELFF.

The gene calls are TRBV16 and TRBJ2-2. The CDR3 loop spans 11 amino acids. Germline CDR1 is KGHSY and CDR2 is FQNENV. CDR3 in amino acids: CASSRIGELFF.

The genes are TRBV12-3 or TRBV12-4 and TRBJ1-1; no DNA is available, so the TRBD1 call from TCRdb remains unchecked. This CDR3 is 15 amino acids long. CDR3 sequence reads: CASSLREQGRTEAFF.

This chain connects TRBV6-1 to TRBJ2-1; the TCRdb call, TRBD2, lacks DNA for checking. The CDR3 is made up of 16 amino acids. The germline V gene encodes CDR1 MNHNS and CDR2 SASEGT. The CDR3: CASSEVGAAGDGEQFF.

The chain employs TRBV7-8 and TRBJ1-1. The length of the CDR3 is 13 residues. Germline CDR1 and CDR2: SGHVS and FQNEAQ. This CDR3 is CASSLGRRREAFF. The full variable domain, completed using reference TRBV7-8 and TRBJ1-1, is GAGVSQSPRYKVAKRGQDVALRCDPISGHVSLFWYQQALGQGPEFLTYFQNEAQLDKSGLPSDRFFAERPEGSVSTLKIQRTQQEDSAVYLCASSLGRRREAFFGQGTRLTVV.

The J gene is TRBJ2-1, the V gene TRBV29-1; TCRdb reports TRBD2, a call that lacks DNA to check it against. The germline V gene has CDR1 SQVTM and CDR2 ANQGSEA. The length of the CDR3 is 11 residues. The CDR3 sequence is CSVEREGGKSF.

The chain has TRBV5-1 and TRBJ2-7; TCRdb gives TRBD1 as the D gene, but with no DNA this cannot be confirmed. The CDR3 length is 15 residues. CDR1 and CDR2 from the germline V gene are SGHRS and YFSETQ. CDR3 sequence: CASSPERTVSYEQYF.

The V gene is TRBV12-3 or TRBV12-4, the J gene TRBJ2-5; the TCRdb D gene call, TRBD2, has no DNA to confirm it. This CDR3 has 14 residues. CDR3 sequence reads: CASTSERDQETQYF.

The J gene is TRBJ2-2, the V gene TRBV9; TCRdb's assignment of TRBD2 cannot be checked, as there is no DNA. The CDR3 covers 13 residues. Germline CDR1 reads SGDLS; CDR2 reads YYNGEE. The CDR3 here is CASSVVAFGELFF.